This TCR beta chain comes out of a study of blood T cell repertoires in COVID-19. Study as a whole: Donors in the United States, Italy and Spain gave samples during acute or convalescent COVID-19. T cells, B-cell-depleted T cells, or PBMCs supplied cDNA or gDNA.

As originally analysed: How many nucleated cells were present was estimated from reference gene primer amplification. TCRdb's table, derived via immunoSEQ multiplex PCR, lists solely in-frame clones and lacks some. V and J calls and clone size are copied from that table; D and trimming were computed from the DNA. The table shows over 250,000 clones, with 85% occurring only once. The V end lost 2 bases, the J end lost 1 base, and 27 bases lay between the germline ends. This CDR3 has 20 amino acids. Looked up from germline, CDR1 is MNHNS and CDR2 is SASEGT. The genes are TRBV6-1 and TRBJ2-7; TRBD2 might be the D (6 bases). The TCR sequence derives from a human donor in a cohort sampled during active COVID-19. Material: peripheral blood. The CDR3 is CASSERRGLVGRGKSYEQYF. The DNA for the CDR3 is TGTGCCAGCAGTGAAAGGAGGGGACTCGTTGGGCGGGGAAAGTCCTACGAGCAGTACTTC.